This T cell receptor beta chain was captured by sequencing in a study of blood T cell repertoires in COVID-19. The CDR3 length is 15 residues. V dropped 3 bases and J dropped 4; count of bases not matched to a gene: 6. Germline CDR1 LNHDA, CDR2 SQIVND (reference sequence). Study processing details: Amplified reference gene primers provided the basis for estimating nucleated cell counts. Profiling relied on immunoSEQ multiplex PCR, and the TCRdb table lists in-frame clones only, not all of them. V and J calls and clone size are copied from that table; D and trimming were computed from the DNA. The sample has 360,000 or so clones, around 92% seen once. Participants spanned ages roughly 18 to 90 years and resided in 24 US areas. Cohorts were determined from participant-reported clinical history. Either two negative PCRs, clearance, or symptom resolution qualified Cohort 3 donors as recovered.

The sequenced sample was PBMCs or T cells enriched from blood (not recorded which). The rearrangement uses TRBV19 and TRBJ1-5, with 7 bases fitting TRBD1. The receptor's source is a woman under 40 who had recovered from COVID-19. The CDR3 reads CASSMYRGTNQPQHF. CDR3 coding DNA: TGTGCCAGTAGTATGTACAGGGGCACTAATCAGCCCCAGCATTTT.